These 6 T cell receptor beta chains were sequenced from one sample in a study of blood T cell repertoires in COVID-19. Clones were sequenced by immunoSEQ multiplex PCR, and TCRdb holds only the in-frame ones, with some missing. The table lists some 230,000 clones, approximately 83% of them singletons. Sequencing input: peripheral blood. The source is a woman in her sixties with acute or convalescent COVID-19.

The DNA of the CDR3 is TGTGCCAGCAGTCGACTAGGGTTCACAGATACGCAGTATTTT. It yields the protein CASSRLGFTDTQYF. The chain recombines TRBV6-5 with TRBJ2-3, with D possibly matching TRBD2 (6 bases). The V end lost 5 bases, the J end lost 2 bases, and 11 bases lay between the germline ends. This CDR3 region has 14 residues. Germline V lookup: CDR1 MNHEY, CDR2 SVGAGI.

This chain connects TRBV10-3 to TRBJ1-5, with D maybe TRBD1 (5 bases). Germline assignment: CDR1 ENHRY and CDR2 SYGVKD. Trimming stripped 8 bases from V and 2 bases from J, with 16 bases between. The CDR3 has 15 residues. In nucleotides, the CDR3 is TGTGCCATCGGGGGGGGGATCTCGGGCAATCAGCCCCAGCATTTT. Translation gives CAIGGGISGNQPQHF.

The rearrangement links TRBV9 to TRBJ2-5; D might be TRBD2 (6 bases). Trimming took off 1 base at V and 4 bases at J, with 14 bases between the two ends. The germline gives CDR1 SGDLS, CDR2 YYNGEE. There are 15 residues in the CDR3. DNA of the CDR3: TGTGCCAGCAGCGTAAGGGGAGTGGAGGGAGAGACCCAGTACTTC. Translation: CASSVRGVEGETQYF.

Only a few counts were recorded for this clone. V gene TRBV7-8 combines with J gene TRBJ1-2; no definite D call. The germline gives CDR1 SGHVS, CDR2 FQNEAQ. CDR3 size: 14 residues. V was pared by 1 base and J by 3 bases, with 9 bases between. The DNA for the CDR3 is TGTGCCAGCAGCTTAGGTCCGGTCGACTATGGCTACACCTTC. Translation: CASSLGPVDYGYTF.

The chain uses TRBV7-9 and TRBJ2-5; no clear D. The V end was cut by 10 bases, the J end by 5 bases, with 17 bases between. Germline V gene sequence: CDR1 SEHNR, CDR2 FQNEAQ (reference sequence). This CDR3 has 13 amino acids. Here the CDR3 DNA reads TGTGCCAATTCGTACGAGAATGTGGAGACCCAGTACTTC. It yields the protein CANSYENVETQYF.

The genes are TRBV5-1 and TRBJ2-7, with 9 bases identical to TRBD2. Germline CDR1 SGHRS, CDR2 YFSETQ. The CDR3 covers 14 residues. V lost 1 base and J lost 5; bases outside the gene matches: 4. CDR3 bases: TGCGCCAGCAGCTTGAAGGCTAGCGGGGACGAGCAGTACTTC. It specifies CASSLKASGDEQYF.